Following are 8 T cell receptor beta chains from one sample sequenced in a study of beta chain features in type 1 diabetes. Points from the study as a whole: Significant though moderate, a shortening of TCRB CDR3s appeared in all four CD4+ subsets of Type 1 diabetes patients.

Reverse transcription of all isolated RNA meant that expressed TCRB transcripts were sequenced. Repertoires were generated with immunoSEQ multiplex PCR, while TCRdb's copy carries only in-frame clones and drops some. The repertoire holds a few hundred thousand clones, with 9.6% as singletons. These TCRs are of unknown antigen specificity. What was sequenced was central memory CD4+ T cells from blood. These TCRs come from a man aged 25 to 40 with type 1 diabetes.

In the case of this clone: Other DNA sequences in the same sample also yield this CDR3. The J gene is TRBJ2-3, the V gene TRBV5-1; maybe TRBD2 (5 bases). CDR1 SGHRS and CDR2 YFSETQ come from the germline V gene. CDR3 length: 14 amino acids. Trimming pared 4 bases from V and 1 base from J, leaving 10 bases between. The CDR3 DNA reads TGCGCCAGCAGCCCAGGACTGGGCACAGATACGCAGTATTTT. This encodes CASSPGLGTDTQYF. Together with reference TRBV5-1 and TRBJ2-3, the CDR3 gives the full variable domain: KAGVTQTPRYLIKTRGQQVTLSCSPISGHRSVSWYQQTPGQGLQFLFEYFSETQRNKGNFPGRFSGRQFSNSRSEMNVSTLELGDSALYLCASSPGLGTDTQYFGPGTRLTVL.

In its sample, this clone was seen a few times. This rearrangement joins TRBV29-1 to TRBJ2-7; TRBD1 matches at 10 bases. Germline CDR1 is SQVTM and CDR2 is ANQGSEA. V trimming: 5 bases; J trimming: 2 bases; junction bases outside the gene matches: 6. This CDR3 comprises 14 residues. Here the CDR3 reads CSVQRDRGTYEQYF. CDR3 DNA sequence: TGCAGCGTTCAACGGGACAGGGGAACCTACGAGCAGTACTTC.

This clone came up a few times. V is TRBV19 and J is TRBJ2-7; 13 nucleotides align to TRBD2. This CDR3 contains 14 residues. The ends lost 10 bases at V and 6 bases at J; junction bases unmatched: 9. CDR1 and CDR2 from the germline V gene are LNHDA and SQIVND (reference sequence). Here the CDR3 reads CATRTSGSFREQYF. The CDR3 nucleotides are TGTGCCACTCGGACTAGCGGGAGCTTTCGCGAGCAGTACTTC. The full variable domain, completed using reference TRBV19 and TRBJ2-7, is DGGITQSPKYLFRKEGQNVTLSCEQNLNHDAMYWYRQDPGQGLRLIYYSQIVNDFQKGDIAEGYSVSREKKESFPLTVTSAQKNPTAFYLCATRTSGSFREQYFGPGTRLTVT.

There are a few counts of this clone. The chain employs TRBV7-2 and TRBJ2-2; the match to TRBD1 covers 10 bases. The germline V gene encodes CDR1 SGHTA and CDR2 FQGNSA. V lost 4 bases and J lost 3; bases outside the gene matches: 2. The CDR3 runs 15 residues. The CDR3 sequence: CASSSDRGYTGELFF. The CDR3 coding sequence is TGTGCCAGCAGCTCGGACAGGGGGTACACCGGGGAGCTGTTTTTT.

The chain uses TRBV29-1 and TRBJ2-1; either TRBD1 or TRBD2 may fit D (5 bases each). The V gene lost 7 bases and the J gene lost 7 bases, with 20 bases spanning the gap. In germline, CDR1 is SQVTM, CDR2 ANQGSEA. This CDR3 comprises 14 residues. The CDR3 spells CSAQRDQFSNEQFF. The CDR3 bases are TGCAGCGCCCAACGGGACCAATTTTCAAATGAGCAGTTCTTC.

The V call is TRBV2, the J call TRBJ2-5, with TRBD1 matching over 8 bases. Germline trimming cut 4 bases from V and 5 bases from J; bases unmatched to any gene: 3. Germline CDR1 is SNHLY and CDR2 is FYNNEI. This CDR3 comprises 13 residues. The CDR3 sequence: CASSARQGETQYF. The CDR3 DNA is TGTGCCAGCAGTGCCCGACAGGGGGAGACCCAGTACTTC.

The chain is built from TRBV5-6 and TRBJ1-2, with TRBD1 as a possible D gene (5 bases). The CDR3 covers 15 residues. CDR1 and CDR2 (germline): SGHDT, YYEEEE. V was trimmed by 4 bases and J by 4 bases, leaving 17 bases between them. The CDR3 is CASSTTMVGGYGYTF. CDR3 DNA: TGTGCCAGCAGCACAACAATGGTGGGGGGCTATGGCTACACCTTC.

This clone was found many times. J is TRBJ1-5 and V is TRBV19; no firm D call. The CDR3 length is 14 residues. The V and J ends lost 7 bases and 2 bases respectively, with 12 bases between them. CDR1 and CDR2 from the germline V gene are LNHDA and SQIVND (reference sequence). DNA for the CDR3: TGTGCCAGTAACCCTGTAAATCGCAATCAGCCCCAGCATTTT. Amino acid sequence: CASNPVNRNQPQHF.